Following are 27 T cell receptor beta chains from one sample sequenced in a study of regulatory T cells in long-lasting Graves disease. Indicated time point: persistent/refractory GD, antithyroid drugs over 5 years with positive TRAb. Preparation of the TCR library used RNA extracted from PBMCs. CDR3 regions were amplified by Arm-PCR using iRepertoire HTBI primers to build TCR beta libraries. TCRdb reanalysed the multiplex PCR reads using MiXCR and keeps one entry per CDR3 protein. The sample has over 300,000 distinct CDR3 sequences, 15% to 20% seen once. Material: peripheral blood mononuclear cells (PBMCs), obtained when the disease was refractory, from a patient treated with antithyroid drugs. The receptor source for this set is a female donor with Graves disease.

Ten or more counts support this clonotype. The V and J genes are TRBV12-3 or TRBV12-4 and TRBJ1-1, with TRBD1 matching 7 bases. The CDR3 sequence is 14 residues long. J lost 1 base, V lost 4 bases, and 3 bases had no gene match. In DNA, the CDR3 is TGTGCCAGCAGTTCAGGGGGGGAGAACACTGAAGCTTTCTTT. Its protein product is CASSSGGENTEAFF.

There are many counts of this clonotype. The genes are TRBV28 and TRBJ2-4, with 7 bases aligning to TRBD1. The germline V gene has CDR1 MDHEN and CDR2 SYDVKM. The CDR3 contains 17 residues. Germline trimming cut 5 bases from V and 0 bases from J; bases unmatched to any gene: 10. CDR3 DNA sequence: TGTGCCAGCAGTCTGAACCAGGGGGTAGAAGCCAAAAACATTCAGTACTTC. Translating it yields CASSLNQGVEAKNIQYF.

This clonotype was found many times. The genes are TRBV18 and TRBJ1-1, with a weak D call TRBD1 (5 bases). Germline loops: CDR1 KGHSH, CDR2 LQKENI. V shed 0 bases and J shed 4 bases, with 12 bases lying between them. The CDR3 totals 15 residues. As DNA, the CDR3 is TGTGCCAGCTCACCACCGATGGGGGGAGGCACTGAAGCTTTCTTT. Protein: CASSPPMGGGTEAFF. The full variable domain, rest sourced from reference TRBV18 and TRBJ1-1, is NAGVMQNPRHLVRRRGQEARLRCSPMKGHSHVYWYRQLPEEGLKFMVYLQKENIIDESGMPKERFSAEFPKEGPSILRIQQVVRGDSAAYFCASSPPMGGGTEAFFGQGTRLTVV.

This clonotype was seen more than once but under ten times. The CDR3 region has the DNA TGTGCCAGCTCTCCGGACAGGGGACAAGGCTACACCTTC. This translates into CASSPDRGQGYTF. The chain combines TRBV18 with TRBJ1-2, with 9 positions matching TRBD1. After removal of 6 bases from V and 8 bases from J, the junction contained 7 bases not matched to a gene. The length of the CDR3 is 13 residues. Germline V gene sequence: CDR1 KGHSH, CDR2 LQKENI. Variable domain in full (rest from reference TRBV18 and TRBJ1-2): NAGVMQNPRHLVRRRGQEARLRCSPMKGHSHVYWYRQLPEEGLKFMVYLQKENIIDESGMPKERFSAEFPKEGPSILRIQQVVRGDSAAYFCASSPDRGQGYTFGSGTRLTVV.

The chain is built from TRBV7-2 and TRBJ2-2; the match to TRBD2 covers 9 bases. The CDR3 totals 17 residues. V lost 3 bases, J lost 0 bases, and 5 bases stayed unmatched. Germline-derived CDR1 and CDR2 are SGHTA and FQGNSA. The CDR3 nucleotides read TGTGCCAGCAGCTTGCTAGCGGGACTAACGAACACCGGGGAGCTGTTTTTT. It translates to CASSLLAGLTNTGELFF.

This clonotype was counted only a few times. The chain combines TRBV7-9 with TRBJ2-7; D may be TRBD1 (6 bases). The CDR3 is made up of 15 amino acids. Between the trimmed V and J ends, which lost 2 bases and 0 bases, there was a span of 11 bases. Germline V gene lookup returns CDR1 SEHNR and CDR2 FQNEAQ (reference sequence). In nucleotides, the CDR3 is TGTGCCAGCAGCTTACAGGACAGATCCTCCTACGAGCAGTACTTC. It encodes CASSLQDRSSYEQYF.

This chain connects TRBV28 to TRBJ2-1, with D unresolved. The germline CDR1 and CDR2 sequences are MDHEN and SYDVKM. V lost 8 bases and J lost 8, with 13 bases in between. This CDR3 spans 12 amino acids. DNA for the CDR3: TGTGCCAGCGGGATCAAAGGGTATGAGCAGTTCTTC. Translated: CASGIKGYEQFF.

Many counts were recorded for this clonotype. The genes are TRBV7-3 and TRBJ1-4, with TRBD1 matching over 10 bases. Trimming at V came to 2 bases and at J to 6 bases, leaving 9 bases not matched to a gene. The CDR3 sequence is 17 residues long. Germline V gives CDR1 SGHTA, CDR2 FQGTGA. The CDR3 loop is CASSLLRPDRGDEKLFF. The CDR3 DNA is TGTGCCAGCAGCTTACTTCGTCCGGACAGGGGGGATGAAAAACTGTTTTTT. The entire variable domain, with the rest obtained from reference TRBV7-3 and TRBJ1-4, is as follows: GAGVSQTPSNKVTEKGKYVELRCDPISGHTALYWYRQSLGQGPEFLIYFQGTGAADDSGLPNDRFFAVRPEGSVSTLKIQRTERGDSAVYLCASSLLRPDRGDEKLFFGSGTQLSVL.

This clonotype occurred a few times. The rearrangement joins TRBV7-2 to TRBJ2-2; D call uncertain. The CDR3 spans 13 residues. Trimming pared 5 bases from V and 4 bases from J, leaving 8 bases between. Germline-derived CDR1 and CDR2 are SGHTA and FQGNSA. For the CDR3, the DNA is TGTGCCAGCAGCGGTAGGGTCACCGGGGAGCTGTTTTTT. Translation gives CASSGRVTGELFF. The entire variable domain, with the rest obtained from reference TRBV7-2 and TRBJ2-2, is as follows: GAGVSQSPSNKVTEKGKDVELRCDPISGHTALYWYRQSLGQGLEFLIYFQGNSAPDKSGLPSDRFSAERTGGSVSTLTIQRTQQEDSAVYLCASSGRVTGELFFGEGSRLTVL.

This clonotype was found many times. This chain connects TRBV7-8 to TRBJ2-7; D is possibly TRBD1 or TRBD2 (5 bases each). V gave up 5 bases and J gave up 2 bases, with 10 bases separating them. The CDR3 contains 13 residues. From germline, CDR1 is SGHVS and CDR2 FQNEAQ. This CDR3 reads CASSGGWTYEQYF. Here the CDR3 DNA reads TGTGCCAGCAGCGGGGGATGGACCTACGAGCAGTACTTC.

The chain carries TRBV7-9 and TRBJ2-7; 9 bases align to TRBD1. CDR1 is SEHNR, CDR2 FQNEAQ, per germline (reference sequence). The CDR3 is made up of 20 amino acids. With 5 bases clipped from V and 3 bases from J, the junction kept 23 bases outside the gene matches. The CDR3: CASSPETGQGHQHRIYEQYF. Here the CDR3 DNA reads TGTGCCAGCAGCCCCGAAACCGGACAGGGGCATCAACATCGAATCTACGAGCAGTACTTC.

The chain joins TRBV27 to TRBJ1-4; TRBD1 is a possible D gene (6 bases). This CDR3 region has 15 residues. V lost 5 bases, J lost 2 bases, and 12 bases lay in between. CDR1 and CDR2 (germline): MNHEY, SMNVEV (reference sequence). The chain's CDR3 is CASSLQGPTNEKLFF. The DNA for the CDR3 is TGTGCCAGCAGTCTACAGGGACCGACTAATGAAAAACTGTTTTTT.

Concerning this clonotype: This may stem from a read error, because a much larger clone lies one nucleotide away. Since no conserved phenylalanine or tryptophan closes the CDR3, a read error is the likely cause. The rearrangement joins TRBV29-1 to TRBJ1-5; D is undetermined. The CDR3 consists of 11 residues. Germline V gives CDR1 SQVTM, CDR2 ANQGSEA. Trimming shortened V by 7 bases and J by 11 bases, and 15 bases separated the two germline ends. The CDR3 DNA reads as TGCAGCGATATTTCGCCTTTGTCCCAGCATTCT. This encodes CSDISPLSQHS.

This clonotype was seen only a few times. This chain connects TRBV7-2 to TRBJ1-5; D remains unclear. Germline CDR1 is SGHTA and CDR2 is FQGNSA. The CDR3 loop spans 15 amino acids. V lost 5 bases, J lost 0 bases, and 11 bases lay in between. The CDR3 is CASSPQVNSNQPQHF. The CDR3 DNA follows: TGTGCCAGCAGCCCGCAGGTAAATAGCAATCAGCCCCAGCATTTT.

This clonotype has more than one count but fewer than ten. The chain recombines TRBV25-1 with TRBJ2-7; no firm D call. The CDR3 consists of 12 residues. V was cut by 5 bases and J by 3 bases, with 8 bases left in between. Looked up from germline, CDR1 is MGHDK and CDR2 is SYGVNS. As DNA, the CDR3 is TGTGCCAGCAGTTCTCCCATCTACGAGCAGTACTTC. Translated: CASSSPIYEQYF.

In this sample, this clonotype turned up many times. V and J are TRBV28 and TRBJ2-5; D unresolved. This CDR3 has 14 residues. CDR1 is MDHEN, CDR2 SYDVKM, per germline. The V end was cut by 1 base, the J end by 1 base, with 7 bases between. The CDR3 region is CASSLLWGQETQYF. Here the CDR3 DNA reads TGTGCCAGCAGTTTATTGTGGGGCCAAGAGACCCAGTACTTC.

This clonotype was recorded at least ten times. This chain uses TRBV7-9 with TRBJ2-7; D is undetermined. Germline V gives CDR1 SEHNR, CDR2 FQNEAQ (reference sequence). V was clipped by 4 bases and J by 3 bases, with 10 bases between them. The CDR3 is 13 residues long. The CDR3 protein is CASSYSSLYEQYF. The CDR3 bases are TGTGCCAGCAGCTATAGTTCACTCTACGAGCAGTACTTC.

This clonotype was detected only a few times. CDR3 bases: TGCAGCGTTGAAGCCCGGGGGGGGGGAATCTACGAGCAGTACTTC. This sequence encodes CSVEARGGGIYEQYF. The rearrangement links TRBV29-1 to TRBJ2-7, with TRBD2 matching over 8 bases. Germline trimming cut 1 base from V and 3 bases from J; bases unmatched to any gene: 8. The CDR3 is 15 residues long. Germline assignment: CDR1 SQVTM and CDR2 ANQGSEA.

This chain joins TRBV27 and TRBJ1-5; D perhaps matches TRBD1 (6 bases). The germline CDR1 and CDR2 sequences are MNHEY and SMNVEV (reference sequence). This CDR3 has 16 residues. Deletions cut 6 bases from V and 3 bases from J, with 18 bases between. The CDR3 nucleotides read TGTGCCAGCAGGGGGGGCGACAGGAGTTACAATCAGCCCCAGCATTTT. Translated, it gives CASRGGDRSYNQPQHF.

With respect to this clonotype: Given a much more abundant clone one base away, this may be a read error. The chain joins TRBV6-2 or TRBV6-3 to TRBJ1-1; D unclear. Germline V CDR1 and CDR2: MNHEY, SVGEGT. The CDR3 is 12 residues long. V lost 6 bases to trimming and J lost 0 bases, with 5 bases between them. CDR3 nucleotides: TGTGCCAGCAGGTCGGTGAACACTGAAGCTTTCTTT. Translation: CASRSVNTEAFF.

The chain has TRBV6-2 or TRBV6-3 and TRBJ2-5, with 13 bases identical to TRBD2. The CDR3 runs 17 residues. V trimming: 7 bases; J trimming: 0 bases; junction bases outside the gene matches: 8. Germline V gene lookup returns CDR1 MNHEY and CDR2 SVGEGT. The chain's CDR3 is CASNPGLAGPYQETQYF. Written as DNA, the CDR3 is TGTGCCAGCAATCCGGGACTAGCGGGGCCGTACCAAGAGACCCAGTACTTC.

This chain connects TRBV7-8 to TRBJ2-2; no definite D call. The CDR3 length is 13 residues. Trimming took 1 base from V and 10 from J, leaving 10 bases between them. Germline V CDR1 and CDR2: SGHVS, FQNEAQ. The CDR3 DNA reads TGTGCCAGCAGCTTAGGGTTAGAGGCGGAGCTGTTTTTT. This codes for CASSLGLEAELFF. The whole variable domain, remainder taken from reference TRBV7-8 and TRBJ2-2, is GAGVSQSPRYKVAKRGQDVALRCDPISGHVSLFWYQQALGQGPEFLTYFQNEAQLDKSGLPSDRFFAERPEGSVSTLKIQRTQQEDSAVYLCASSLGLEAELFFGEGSRLTVL.

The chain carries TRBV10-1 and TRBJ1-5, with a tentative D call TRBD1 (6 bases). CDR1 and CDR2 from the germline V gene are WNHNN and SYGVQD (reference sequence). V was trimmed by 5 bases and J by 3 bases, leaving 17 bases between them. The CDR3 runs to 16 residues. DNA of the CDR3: TGCGCCAGCAGTAAGATTTCCAGGGGAAACAATCAGCCCCAGCATTTT. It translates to CASSKISRGNNQPQHF.

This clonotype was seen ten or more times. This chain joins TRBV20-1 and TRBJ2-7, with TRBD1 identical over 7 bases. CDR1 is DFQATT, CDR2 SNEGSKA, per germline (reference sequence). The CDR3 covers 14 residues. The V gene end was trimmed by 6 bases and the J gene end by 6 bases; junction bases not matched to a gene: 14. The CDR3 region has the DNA TGCAGTGCCCAACAGGGGAACGGTTTTGTCGAGCAGTACTTC. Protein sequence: CSAQQGNGFVEQYF.

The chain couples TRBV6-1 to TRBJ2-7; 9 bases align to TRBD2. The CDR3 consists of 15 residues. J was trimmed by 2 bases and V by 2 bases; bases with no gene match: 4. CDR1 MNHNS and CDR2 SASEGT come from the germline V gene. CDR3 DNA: TGTGCCAGCAGTGAATGGCGGGAGGGACCCTACGAGCAGTACTTC. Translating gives CASSEWREGPYEQYF.

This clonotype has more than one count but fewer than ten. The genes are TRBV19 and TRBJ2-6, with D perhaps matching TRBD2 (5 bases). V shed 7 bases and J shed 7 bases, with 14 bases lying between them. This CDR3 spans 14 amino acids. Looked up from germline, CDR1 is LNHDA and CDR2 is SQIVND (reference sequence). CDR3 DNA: TGTGCCAGTACCGAGGGCGTTAGAGCCAACGTCCTGACTTTC. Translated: CASTEGVRANVLTF.

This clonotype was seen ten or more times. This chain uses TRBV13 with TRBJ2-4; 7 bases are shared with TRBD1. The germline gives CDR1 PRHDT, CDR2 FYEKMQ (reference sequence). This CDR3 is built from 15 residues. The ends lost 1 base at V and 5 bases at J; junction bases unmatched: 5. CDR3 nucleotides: TGTGCCAGCAGCTTAGACAGGGGTGGGGAAAACATTCAGTACTTC. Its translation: CASSLDRGGENIQYF.